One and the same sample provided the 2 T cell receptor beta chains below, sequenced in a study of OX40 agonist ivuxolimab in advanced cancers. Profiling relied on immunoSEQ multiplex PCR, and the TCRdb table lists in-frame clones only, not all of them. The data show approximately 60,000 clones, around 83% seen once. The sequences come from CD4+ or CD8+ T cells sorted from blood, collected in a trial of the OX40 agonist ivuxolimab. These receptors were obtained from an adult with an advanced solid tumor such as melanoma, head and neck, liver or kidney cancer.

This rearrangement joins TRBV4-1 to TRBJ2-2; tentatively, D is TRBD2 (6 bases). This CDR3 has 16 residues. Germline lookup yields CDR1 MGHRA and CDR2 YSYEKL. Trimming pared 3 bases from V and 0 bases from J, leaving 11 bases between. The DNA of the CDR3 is TGCGCCAGCAGCCATGGGCCTAGCGCGAACACCGGGGAGCTGTTTTTT. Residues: CASSHGPSANTGELFF.

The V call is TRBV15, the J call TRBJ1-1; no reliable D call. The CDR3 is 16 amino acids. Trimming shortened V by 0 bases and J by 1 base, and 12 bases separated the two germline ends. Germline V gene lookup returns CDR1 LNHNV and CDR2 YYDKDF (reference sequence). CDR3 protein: CATSRDLGSANTEAFF. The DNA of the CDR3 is TGTGCCACCAGCAGAGATCTGGGGTCGGCGAACACTGAAGCTTTCTTT.